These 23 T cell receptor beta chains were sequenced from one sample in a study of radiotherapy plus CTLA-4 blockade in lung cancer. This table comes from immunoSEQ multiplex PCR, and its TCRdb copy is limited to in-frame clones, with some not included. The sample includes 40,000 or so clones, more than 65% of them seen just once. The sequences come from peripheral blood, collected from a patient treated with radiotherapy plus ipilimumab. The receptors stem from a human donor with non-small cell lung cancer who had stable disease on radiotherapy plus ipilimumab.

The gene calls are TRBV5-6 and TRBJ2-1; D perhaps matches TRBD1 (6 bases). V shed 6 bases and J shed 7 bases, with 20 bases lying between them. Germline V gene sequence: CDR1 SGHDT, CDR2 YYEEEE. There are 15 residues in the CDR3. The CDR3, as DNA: TGTGCCAGCACCTCTTGGGGGCAGGGTGGAAATGAGCAGTTCTTC. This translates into CASTSWGQGGNEQFF.

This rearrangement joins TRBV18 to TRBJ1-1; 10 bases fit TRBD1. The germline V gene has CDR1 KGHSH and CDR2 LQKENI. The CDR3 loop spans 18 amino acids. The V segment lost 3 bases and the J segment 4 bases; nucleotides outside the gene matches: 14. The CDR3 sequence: CASSPQAAGTGVTTEAFF. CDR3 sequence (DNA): TGTGCCAGCTCACCCCAGGCAGCCGGGACAGGGGTCACCACTGAAGCTTTCTTT. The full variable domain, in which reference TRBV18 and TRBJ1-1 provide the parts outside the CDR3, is NAGVMQNPRHLVRRRGQEARLRCSPMKGHSHVYWYRQLPEEGLKFMVYLQKENIIDESGMPKERFSAEFPKEGPSILRIQQVVRGDSAAYFCASSPQAAGTGVTTEAFFGQGTRLTVV.

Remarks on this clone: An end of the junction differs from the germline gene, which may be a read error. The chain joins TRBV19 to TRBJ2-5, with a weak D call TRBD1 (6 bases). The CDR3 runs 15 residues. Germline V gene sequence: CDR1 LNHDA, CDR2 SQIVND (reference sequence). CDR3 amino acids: CASSNSQGYQGTQYF. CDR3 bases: TGTGCCAGTAGTAACTCACAGGGATACCAAGGGACCCAGTACTTC.

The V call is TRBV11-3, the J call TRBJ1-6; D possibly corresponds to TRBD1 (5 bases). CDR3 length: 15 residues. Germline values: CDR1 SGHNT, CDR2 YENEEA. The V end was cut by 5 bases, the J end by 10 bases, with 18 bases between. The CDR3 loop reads CASSPSEGLRSPLHF. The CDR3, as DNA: TGTGCCAGCAGCCCTTCGGAGGGGCTGAGGTCACCCCTCCACTTT.

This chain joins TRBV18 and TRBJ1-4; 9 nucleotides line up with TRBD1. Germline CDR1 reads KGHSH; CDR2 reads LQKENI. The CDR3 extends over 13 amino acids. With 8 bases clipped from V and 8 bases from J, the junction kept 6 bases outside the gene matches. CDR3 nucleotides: TGTGCCAGCCGGGGACAGGGAACAGAAAAACTGTTTTTT. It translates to CASRGQGTEKLFF.

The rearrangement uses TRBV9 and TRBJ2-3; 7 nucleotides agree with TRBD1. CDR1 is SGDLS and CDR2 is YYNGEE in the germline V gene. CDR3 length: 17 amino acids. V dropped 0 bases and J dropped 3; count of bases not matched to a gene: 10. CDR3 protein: CASSVAPQGGGTDTQYF. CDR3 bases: TGTGCCAGCAGCGTAGCCCCACAAGGGGGCGGGACAGATACGCAGTATTTT.

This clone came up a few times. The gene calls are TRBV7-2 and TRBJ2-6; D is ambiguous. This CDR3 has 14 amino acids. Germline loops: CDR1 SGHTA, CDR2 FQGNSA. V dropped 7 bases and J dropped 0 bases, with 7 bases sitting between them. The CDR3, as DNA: TGTGCCAGCACAGCGACCTCTGGGGCCAACGTCCTGACTTTC. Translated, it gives CASTATSGANVLTF.

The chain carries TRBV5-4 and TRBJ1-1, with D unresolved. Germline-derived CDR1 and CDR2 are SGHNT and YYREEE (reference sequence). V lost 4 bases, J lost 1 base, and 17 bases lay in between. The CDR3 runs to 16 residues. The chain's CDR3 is CASSPPTREGNTEAFF. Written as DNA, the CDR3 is TGTGCCAGCAGCCCTCCGACGAGGGAGGGGAACACTGAAGCTTTCTTT.

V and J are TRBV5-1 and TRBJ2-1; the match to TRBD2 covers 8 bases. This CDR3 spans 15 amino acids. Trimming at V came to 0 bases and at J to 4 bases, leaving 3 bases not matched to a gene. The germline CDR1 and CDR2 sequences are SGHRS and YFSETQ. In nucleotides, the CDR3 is TGCGCCAGCAGCTTGGCGGGGGGGCGGTACAATGAGCAGTTCTTC. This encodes CASSLAGGRYNEQFF.

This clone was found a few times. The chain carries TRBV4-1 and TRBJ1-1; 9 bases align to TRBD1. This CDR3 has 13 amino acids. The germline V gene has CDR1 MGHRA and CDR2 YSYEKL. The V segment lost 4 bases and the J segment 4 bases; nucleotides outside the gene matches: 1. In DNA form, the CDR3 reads TGCGCCAGCAGCCCGGGACAGGGCACTGAAGCTTTCTTT. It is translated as CASSPGQGTEAFF.

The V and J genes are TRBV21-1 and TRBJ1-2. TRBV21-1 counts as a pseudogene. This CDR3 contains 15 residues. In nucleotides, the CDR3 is TGTGCCAGCAGCAAAAGCTGCATCCCTAACTATGGCTACACCTTC. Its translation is CASSKSCIPNYGYTF.

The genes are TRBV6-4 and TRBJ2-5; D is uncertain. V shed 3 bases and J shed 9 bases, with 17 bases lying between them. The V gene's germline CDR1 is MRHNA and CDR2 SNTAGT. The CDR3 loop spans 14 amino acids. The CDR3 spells CASSDLPKPRAQYF. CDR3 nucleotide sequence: TGTGCCAGCAGTGATCTGCCCAAACCTCGGGCCCAGTACTTC.

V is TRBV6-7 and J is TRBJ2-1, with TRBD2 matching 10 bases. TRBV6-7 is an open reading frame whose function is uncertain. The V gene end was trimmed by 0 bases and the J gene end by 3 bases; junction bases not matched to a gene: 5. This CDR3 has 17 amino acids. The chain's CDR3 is CASSYSRLAGYYNEQFF. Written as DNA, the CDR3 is TGTGCCAGCAGTTACTCGAGACTAGCGGGTTACTACAATGAGCAGTTCTTC.

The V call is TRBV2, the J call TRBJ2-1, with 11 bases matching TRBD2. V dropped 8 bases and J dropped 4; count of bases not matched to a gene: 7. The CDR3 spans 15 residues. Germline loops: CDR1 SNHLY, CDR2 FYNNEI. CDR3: CASRPGTSGYNEQFF. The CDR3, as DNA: TGTGCCAGCCGTCCCGGGACTAGCGGATACAATGAGCAGTTCTTC.

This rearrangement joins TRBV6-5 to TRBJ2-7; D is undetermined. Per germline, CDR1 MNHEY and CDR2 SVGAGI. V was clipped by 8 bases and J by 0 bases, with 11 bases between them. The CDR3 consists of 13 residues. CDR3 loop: CASAPPGSYEQYF. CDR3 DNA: TGTGCCAGCGCCCCTCCAGGCTCCTACGAGCAGTACTTC.

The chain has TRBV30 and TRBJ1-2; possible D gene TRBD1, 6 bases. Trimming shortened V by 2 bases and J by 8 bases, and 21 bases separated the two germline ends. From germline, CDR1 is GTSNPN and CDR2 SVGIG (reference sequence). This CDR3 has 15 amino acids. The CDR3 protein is CAWSRGGAGFEGYTF. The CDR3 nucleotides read TGTGCCTGGAGTCGGGGGGGGGCCGGCTTTGAAGGCTACACCTTC.

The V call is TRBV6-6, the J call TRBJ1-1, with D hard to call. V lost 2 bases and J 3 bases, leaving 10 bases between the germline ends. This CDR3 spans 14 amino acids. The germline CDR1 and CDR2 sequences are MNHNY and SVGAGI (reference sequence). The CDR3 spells CASSYPEVHTEAFF. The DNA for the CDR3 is TGTGCCAGCAGTTACCCGGAGGTCCACACTGAAGCTTTCTTT.

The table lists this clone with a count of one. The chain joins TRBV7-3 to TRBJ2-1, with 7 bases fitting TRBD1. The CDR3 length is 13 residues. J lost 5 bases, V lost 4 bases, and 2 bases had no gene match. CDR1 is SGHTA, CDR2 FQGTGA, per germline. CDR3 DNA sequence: TGTGCCAGCAGCTCGGGACAGAACAATGAGCAGTTCTTC. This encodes CASSSGQNNEQFF.

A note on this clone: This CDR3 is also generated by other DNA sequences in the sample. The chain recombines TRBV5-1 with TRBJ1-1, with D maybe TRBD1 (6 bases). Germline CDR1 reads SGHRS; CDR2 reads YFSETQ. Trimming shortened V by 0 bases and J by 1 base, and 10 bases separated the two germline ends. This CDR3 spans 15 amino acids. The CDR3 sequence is CASSLAPTGNTEAFF. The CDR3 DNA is TGCGCCAGCAGCTTGGCTCCGACAGGGAACACTGAAGCTTTCTTT.

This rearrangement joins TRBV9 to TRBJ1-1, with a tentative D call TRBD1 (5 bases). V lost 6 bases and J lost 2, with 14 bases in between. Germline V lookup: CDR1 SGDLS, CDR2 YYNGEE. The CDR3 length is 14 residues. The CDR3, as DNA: TGTGCCAGCACCCTATTGACAGCTAACACTGAAGCTTTCTTT. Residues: CASTLLTANTEAFF.

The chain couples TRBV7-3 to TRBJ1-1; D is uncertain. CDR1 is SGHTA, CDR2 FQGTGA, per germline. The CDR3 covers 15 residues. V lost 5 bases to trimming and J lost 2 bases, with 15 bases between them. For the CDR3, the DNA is TGTGCCAGCAGCCCCCTCGTCAGACTCAACACTGAAGCTTTCTTT. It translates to CASSPLVRLNTEAFF.

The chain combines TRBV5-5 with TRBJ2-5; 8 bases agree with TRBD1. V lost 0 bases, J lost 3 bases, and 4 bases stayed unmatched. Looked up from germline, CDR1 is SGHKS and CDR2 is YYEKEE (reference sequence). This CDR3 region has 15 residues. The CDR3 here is CASSLGDRLKETQYF. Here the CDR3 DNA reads TGTGCCAGCAGCTTGGGGGACAGGTTGAAAGAGACCCAGTACTTC. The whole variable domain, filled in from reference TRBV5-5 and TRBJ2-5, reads DAGVTQSPTHLIKTRGQQVTLRCSPISGHKSVSWYQQVLGQGPQFIFQYYEKEERGRGNFPDRFSARQFPNYSSELNVNALLLGDSALYLCASSLGDRLKETQYFGPGTRLLVL.

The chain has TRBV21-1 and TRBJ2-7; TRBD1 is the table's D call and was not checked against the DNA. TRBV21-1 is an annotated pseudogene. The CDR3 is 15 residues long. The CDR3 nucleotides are TGTGCCAGCGCCTACGACCGGGACACCGACTACGAGCAGTACTTC. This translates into CASAYDRDTDYEQYF.